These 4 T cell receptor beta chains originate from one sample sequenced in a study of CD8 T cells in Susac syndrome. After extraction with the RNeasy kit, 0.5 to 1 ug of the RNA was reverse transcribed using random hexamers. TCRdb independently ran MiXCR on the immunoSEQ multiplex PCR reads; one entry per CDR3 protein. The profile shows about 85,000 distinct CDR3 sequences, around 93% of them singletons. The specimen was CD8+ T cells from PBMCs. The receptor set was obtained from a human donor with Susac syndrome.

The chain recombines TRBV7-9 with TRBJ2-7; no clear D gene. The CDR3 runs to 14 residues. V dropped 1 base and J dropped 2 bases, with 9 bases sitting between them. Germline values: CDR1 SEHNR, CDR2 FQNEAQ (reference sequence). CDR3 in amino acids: CASSLGQNPYEQYF. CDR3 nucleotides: TGTGCCAGCAGCTTAGGGCAGAACCCCTACGAGCAGTACTTC. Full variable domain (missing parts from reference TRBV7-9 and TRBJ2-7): DTGVSQNPRHKITKRGQNVTFRCDPISEHNRLYWYRQTLGQGPEFLTYFQNEAQLEKSRLLSDRFSAERPKGSFSTLEIQRTEQGDSAMYLCASSLGQNPYEQYFGPGTRLTVT.

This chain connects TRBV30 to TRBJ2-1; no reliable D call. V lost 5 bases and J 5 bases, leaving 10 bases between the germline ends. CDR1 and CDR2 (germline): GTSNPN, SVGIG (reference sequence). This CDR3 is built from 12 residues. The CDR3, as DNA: TGTGCCTGGGCTTGGACCGACAATGAGCAGTTCTTC. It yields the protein CAWAWTDNEQFF.

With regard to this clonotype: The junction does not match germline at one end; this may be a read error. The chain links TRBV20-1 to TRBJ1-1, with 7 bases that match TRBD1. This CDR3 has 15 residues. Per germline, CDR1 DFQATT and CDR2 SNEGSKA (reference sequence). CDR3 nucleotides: TGCAGTGTTAGAGAAGGGGGCTCCCTGAACACTGAAGCTTTCTTT. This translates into CSVREGGSLNTEAFF.

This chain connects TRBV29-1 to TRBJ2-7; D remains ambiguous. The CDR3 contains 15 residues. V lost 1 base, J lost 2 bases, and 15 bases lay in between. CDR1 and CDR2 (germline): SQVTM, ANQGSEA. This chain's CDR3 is CSVEVGSIRPYEQYF. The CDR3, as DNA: TGCAGCGTTGAAGTGGGCAGTATCCGGCCCTACGAGCAGTACTTC.